The 3 T cell receptor beta chains below come from one sample, sequenced in a study of cytomegalovirus exposure and HLA in healthy donors. The PCR was carried out with 60 Vbeta primers and 13 Jbeta primers. Libraries were prepared by immunoSEQ multiplex PCR; TCRdb keeps only in-frame clonotypes and omits some of them. Counted here are fewer than 110,000 clones, under 85% occurring once; the ten biggest clones make up 1.5% to 2%. The sample consisted of PBMCs. The source of these receptors is a woman between 40 and 55 years old in good health and CMV-seronegative.

The CDR3, as DNA: TGTGCCAGCACCCGGACAGGGGGCTCGGAGACCCAGTACTTC. It codes for CASTRTGGSETQYF. The chain joins TRBV7-2 to TRBJ2-5; 11 bases match TRBD1. The CDR3 runs to 14 residues. The germline gives CDR1 SGHTA, CDR2 FQGNSA. V lost 7 bases and J lost 5; bases outside the gene matches: 6.

The chain employs TRBV2 and TRBJ2-3, with TRBD2 identical over 13 bases. There are 17 residues in the CDR3. CDR1 and CDR2 from the germline V gene are SNHLY and FYNNEI. V dropped 6 bases and J dropped 5; count of bases not matched to a gene: 11. The CDR3 DNA sequence: TGTGCCAGCAGAGGGACGGGACTAGCGGGAAAGGGAGATACGCAGTATTTT. This sequence encodes CASRGTGLAGKGDTQYF.

This sequence joins TRBV4-1 and TRBJ1-5, with no clear D. The germline gives CDR1 MGHRA, CDR2 YSYEKL. Trimming took 0 bases from V and 0 from J, leaving 15 bases between them. The CDR3 is 18 residues long. The CDR3 nucleotides read TGCGCCAGCAGCCAAGATTTCTCTGAGAGATATAGCAATCAGCCCCAGCATTTT. Its protein product is CASSQDFSERYSNQPQHF.